Following are 16 T cell receptor beta chains from one sample sequenced in a study of shared clonotypes between healthy human individuals. Sequenced by immunoSEQ multiplex PCR; TCRdb stores in-frame clones only, minus some. The table records 2 million to 2.5 million clones, roughly 93% of them present only once. The specimen was naive CD4+ T cells from PBMCs. Subset described: CD45RA+ positively selected. These receptors were taken from a man between 18 and 35 years old in good health. Some clones in this sample may be carry-over from other donors' samples.

Only one count was recorded for this clone. Other DNA sequences within the sample encode an identical CDR3. DNA of the CDR3: TGCGCCAGCAGCCAAGAGGGCAGGGGTAGCAATCAGCCCCAGCATTTT. Amino acid sequence: CASSQEGRGSNQPQHF. This chain uses TRBV4-1 with TRBJ1-5, with D perhaps TRBD1 (6 bases). Looked up from germline, CDR1 is MGHRA and CDR2 is YSYEKL. This CDR3 contains 16 residues. V gave up 0 bases and J gave up 0 bases, with 9 bases separating them.

V gene TRBV5-1 combines with J gene TRBJ1-2; 9 nucleotides agree with TRBD1. Losses at the gene ends were 3 bases for V and 4 bases for J; bases not matched to a gene: 13. The CDR3 is made up of 17 amino acids. Germline V gives CDR1 SGHRS, CDR2 YFSETQ. CDR3 amino acids: CASSWGVGDREIYGYTF. DNA for the CDR3: TGCGCCAGCAGCTGGGGCGTTGGGGACAGGGAGATCTATGGCTACACCTTC.

This clone was observed a handful of times. This sample also contains other DNA sequences that code for the same CDR3. This chain links TRBV5-1 with TRBJ1-1; TRBD1 aligns across 9 bases. There are 13 residues in the CDR3. Germline V gives CDR1 SGHRS, CDR2 YFSETQ. J was trimmed by 5 bases and V by 4 bases; bases with no gene match: 3. CDR3 DNA: TGCGCCAGCAGCGGAGGGACAGGGACTGAAGCTTTCTTT. Translation: CASSGGTGTEAFF.

To note about this clone: Other DNA sequences in this sample translate to the same CDR3. CDR3 protein: CSASRTGELFF. The CDR3 bases are TGCAGTGCTAGTCGCACCGGGGAGCTGTTTTTT. The chain links TRBV20-1 to TRBJ2-2; D ambiguous. V shed 3 bases and J shed 4 bases, with 3 bases lying between them. The V gene's germline CDR1 is DFQATT and CDR2 SNEGSKA (reference sequence). CDR3 length equals 11 residues.

This chain uses TRBV2 with TRBJ1-1; perhaps TRBD1 as D (5 bases). CDR3 length: 13 amino acids. Per germline, CDR1 SNHLY and CDR2 FYNNEI. The V and J ends lost 8 bases and 5 bases respectively, with 15 bases between them. The CDR3 here is CASSQRGGTEAFF. CDR3 nucleotide sequence: TGTGCCAGCTCCCAGAGGGGCGGTACTGAAGCTTTCTTT.

The chain joins TRBV11-2 to TRBJ2-1, with TRBD1 matching over 11 bases. The germline V gene encodes CDR1 SGHAT and CDR2 FQNNGV. J was trimmed by 4 bases and V by 4 bases; bases with no gene match: 9. The CDR3 has 17 amino acids. The CDR3 nucleotides are TGTGCCAGCAGCTCAGGCCCCGGGACAGGGGGATACAATGAGCAGTTCTTC. Protein sequence: CASSSGPGTGGYNEQFF.

V is TRBV7-2 and J is TRBJ2-7; D uncertain. Trimming left V 2 bases short and J 3 bases short, with 5 bases between. The CDR3 has 12 amino acids. Germline CDR1 SGHTA, CDR2 FQGNSA. This chain's CDR3 is CASSLYDYEQYF. Here the CDR3 DNA reads TGTGCCAGCAGCTTATACGACTACGAGCAGTACTTC.

This clone is a singleton in its sample. The gene calls are TRBV10-3 and TRBJ1-5; D perhaps matches TRBD1 (6 bases). The V end lost 5 bases, the J end lost 7 bases, and 12 bases lay between the germline ends. The CDR3 spans 13 residues. Germline CDR1 ENHRY, CDR2 SYGVKD. CDR3 residues: CAISNREGQPQHF. Written as DNA, the CDR3 is TGTGCCATCAGTAACAGGGAAGGCCAGCCCCAGCATTTT.

The J gene is TRBJ1-3, the V gene TRBV6-1; D gene ambiguous. CDR1 is MNHNS, CDR2 SASEGT, per germline. Trimming removed 11 bases at V and 1 base at J, with 6 bases between. This CDR3 is built from 11 residues. The CDR3 sequence is CAEGSGNTIYF. The CDR3 region has the DNA TGTGCCGAAGGATCTGGAAACACCATATATTTT.

The gene calls are TRBV10-1 and TRBJ2-2, with D tentatively TRBD1 or TRBD2 (6 bases each). Germline CDR1 and CDR2: WNHNN and SYGVQD (reference sequence). V lost 0 bases, J lost 5 bases, and 10 bases lay in between. This CDR3 is 15 amino acids long. CDR3 region: CASSESRGGTGELFF. CDR3 bases: TGCGCCAGCAGTGAGTCGAGAGGGGGGACCGGGGAGCTGTTTTTT.

This clone has only one observation. J is TRBJ1-5 and V is TRBV6-6, with D unresolved. Germline CDR1 is MNHNY and CDR2 is SVGAGI (reference sequence). This CDR3 comprises 13 residues. Trimming took off 2 bases at V and 4 bases at J, with 6 bases between the two ends. The CDR3 DNA reads TGTGCCAGCAGTTACACCGAAAATCAGCCCCAGCATTTT. As protein: CASSYTENQPQHF.

The rearrangement uses TRBV28 and TRBJ2-1; TRBD2 aligns across 9 bases. The CDR3 has 16 residues. The ends lost 6 bases at V and 10 bases at J; junction bases unmatched: 16. CDR1 and CDR2 from the germline V gene are MDHEN and SYDVKM. The CDR3 DNA reads TGTGCCAGCAGCTTTTCCGGGACTAGCTGGACCTTCGAGCAGTTCTTC. Its protein is CASSFSGTSWTFEQFF.

The gene calls are TRBV27 and TRBJ1-3, with no clear D. Deletions cut 2 bases from V and 4 bases from J, with 6 bases between. CDR3 length: 13 residues. The germline V gene encodes CDR1 MNHEY and CDR2 SMNVEV (reference sequence). Here the CDR3 DNA reads TGTGCCAGCAGTTTAGGGAACGGAAACACCATATATTTT. Amino acids: CASSLGNGNTIYF.

V and J are TRBV29-1 and TRBJ1-3; D uncertain. Germline loops: CDR1 SQVTM, CDR2 ANQGSEA. The CDR3 sequence is 15 residues long. V lost 1 base and J 0 bases, leaving 10 bases between the germline ends. CDR3 sequence: CSVEVLAASGNTIYF. CDR3 coding DNA: TGCAGCGTTGAAGTATTGGCTGCCTCTGGAAACACCATATATTTT.

The chain is built from TRBV11-3 and TRBJ2-1, with D possibly TRBD2 on 7 matching bases. Trimming removed 4 bases from V and 8 bases from J, with 27 bases in between. CDR1 is SGHNT and CDR2 is YENEEA in the germline V gene. This CDR3 contains 18 residues. The CDR3 nucleotides are TGTGCCAGCAGCTCCAATGGGGGCCCGAGCGGGAAGGGGCATGAGCAGTTCTTC. Its protein product is CASSSNGGPSGKGHEQFF.

This chain joins TRBV5-1 and TRBJ2-3; tentatively, D is TRBD1 or TRBD2 (5 bases each). The V gene lost 3 bases and the J gene lost 6 bases, with 20 bases spanning the gap. The germline V gene encodes CDR1 SGHRS and CDR2 YFSETQ. The CDR3 contains 16 residues. The CDR3 region has the DNA TGCGCCAGCAGCTCCCACCCGGGACGAAAAGTGGATACGCAGTATTTT. It specifies CASSSHPGRKVDTQYF.